The 7 T cell receptor beta chains in this list originate from one sample, sequenced in a study of OX40 agonist ivuxolimab in advanced cancers. The library was obtained by the immunoSEQ multiplex PCR assay. TCRdb carries this immuneACCESS record with in-frame sequences only. Its versions omit some clonotypes, under half of them owing to an unresolved V gene in the studies checked, with the rest unexplained. For this sample there are approximately 90,000 clones; approximately 86% appear just once. The ten biggest clones cover around 4% of the sample. Sequenced here: CD4+ or CD8+ T cells sorted from blood, sampled in a trial of the OX40 agonist ivuxolimab. The receptors were gathered from an adult with an advanced solid tumor such as melanoma, head and neck, liver or kidney cancer.

J is TRBJ2-4 and V is TRBV10-1; no reliable D call. CDR3 length equals 10 residues. Looked up from germline, CDR1 is WNHNN and CDR2 is SYGVQD (reference sequence). The V gene lost 6 bases and the J gene lost 10 bases, with 7 bases spanning the gap. The CDR3 DNA follows: TGCGCCAGCAGCTATTGGATTCAGTACTTC. Translation: CASSYWIQYF.

This rearrangement joins TRBV19 to TRBJ2-5; D is perhaps TRBD2 (6 bases). This CDR3 comprises 17 residues. V lost 5 bases, J lost 5 bases, and 24 bases lay in between. Germline V gene sequence: CDR1 LNHDA, CDR2 SQIVND (reference sequence). CDR3 DNA sequence: TGTGCCAGTAGTCCTAGCGCAAGGACTGGGAACTCGGAGACCCAGTACTTC. Protein sequence: CASSPSARTGNSETQYF.

This chain uses TRBV27 with TRBJ2-2, with no clear D. V lost 3 bases to trimming and J lost 3 bases, with 5 bases between them. CDR3 length: 13 amino acids. Germline lookup yields CDR1 MNHEY and CDR2 SMNVEV (reference sequence). CDR3 coding DNA: TGTGCCAGCAGTTTCTTGGACACCGGGGAGCTGTTTTTT. It is translated as CASSFLDTGELFF.

The J gene is TRBJ2-7, the V gene TRBV30, with D possibly being TRBD1 or TRBD2 (5 bases each). Trimming cost V 3 bases and J 2 bases, with 17 bases left between them. This CDR3 is 15 amino acids long. Looked up from germline, CDR1 is GTSNPN and CDR2 is SVGIG (reference sequence). The CDR3 DNA reads TGTGCCTGGAGGGGGACGGAGGTATTCCCCTACGAGCAGTACTTC. Translating gives CAWRGTEVFPYEQYF. Using reference TRBV30 and TRBJ2-7 for the parts outside the CDR3, the full variable domain is SQTIHQWPATLVQPVGSPLSLECTVEGTSNPNLYWYRQAAGRGLQLLFYSVGIGQISSEVPQNLSASRPQDRQFILSSKKLLLSDSGFYLCAWRGTEVFPYEQYFGPGTRLTVT.

CDR3 protein: CACGQGAGEKLFF. The CDR3 DNA follows: TGTGCCTGCGGACAGGGGGCCGGTGAAAAACTGTTTTTT. V is TRBV27 and J is TRBJ1-4; TRBD1 aligns across 11 bases. The CDR3 runs 13 residues. J lost 7 bases, V lost 11 bases, and 6 bases had no gene match. Per the germline V gene, CDR1 is MNHEY and CDR2 is SMNVEV (reference sequence).

The V call is TRBV7-2, the J call TRBJ2-3, with a weak D call TRBD2 (6 bases). Trimming removed 3 bases at V and 6 bases at J, with 16 bases between. Germline loops: CDR1 SGHTA, CDR2 FQGNSA. The CDR3 extends over 15 amino acids. CDR3 sequence: CASSFSGGGADTQYF. As DNA, the CDR3 is TGTGCCAGCAGCTTTAGTGGTGGCGGGGCCGATACGCAGTATTTT.

V is TRBV9 and J is TRBJ1-4, with 8 bases that match TRBD1. Trimming at V came to 1 base and at J to 5 bases, leaving 7 bases not matched to a gene. CDR1 is SGDLS, CDR2 YYNGEE, per germline. The CDR3 runs to 16 residues. The chain's CDR3 is CASSVNPGQENEKLFF. CDR3 nucleotide sequence: TGTGCCAGCAGCGTAAACCCGGGACAGGAAAATGAAAAACTGTTTTTT.